This T cell receptor (beta chain) originates from a study of vaccination effects on CD4 cells after COVID-19. Study results and caveats: Vaccine- and infection-induced clones showed marked clonal contraction late following vaccination.

Germline-derived CDR1 and CDR2 are KGHDR and SFDVKD. The CDR3 has 16 residues. Trimming took 3 bases from V and 7 from J; bases not matched to a gene: 12. Sequencing was preceded by expansion of antigen-specific CD4+ T cells with viral peptide pools in the ViraFEST assay. Culture proceeded for approximately nine days, and CD4+ T cells were then isolated. None of these healthy vaccinees had been infected with SARS-CoV-2 before vaccination. Concerning this clone itself: Its antigen is not known.

Profiled with immunoSEQ multiplex PCR; TCRdb holds only in-frame clones, not every one. This sample has about 73,000 clones, with roughly 74% found just once. The specimen comprised CD4+ T cells from PBMCs cultured with HCoV-NL63 spike peptides, sampled before COVID-19 vaccination. This TCR derives from a human donor who received a COVID-19 vaccine. The chain has TRBV24-1 and TRBJ1-2; 8 nucleotides match TRBD1. Written as DNA, the CDR3 is TGTGCCACCAGTGATGGTAACCGGGACAGGCTCGGTGGCTACACCTTC. It yields the protein CATSDGNRDRLGGYTF.